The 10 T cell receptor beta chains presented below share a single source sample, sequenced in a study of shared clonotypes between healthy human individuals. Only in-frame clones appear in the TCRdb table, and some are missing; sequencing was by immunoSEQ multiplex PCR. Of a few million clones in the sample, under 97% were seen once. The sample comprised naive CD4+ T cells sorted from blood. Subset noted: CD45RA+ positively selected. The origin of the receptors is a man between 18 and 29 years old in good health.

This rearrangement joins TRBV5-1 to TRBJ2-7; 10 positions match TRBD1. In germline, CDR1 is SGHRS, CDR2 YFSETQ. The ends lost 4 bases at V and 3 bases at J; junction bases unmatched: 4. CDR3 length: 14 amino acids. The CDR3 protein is CASSAGQGNYEQYF. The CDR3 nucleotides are TGCGCCAGCAGCGCGGGACAGGGGAACTACGAGCAGTACTTC.

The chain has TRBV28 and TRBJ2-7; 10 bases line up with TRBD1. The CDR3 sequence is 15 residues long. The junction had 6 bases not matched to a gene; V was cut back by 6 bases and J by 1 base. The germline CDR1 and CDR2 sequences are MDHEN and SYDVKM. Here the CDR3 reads CASRHPGQGSYEQYF. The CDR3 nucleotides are TGTGCCAGCAGACATCCGGGACAGGGGTCCTACGAGCAGTACTTC. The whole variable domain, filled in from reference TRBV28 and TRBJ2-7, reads DVKVTQSSRYLVKRTGEKVFLECVQDMDHENMFWYRQDPGLGLRLIYFSYDVKMKEKGDIPEGYSVSREKKERFSLILESASTNQTSMYLCASRHPGQGSYEQYFGPGTRLTVT.

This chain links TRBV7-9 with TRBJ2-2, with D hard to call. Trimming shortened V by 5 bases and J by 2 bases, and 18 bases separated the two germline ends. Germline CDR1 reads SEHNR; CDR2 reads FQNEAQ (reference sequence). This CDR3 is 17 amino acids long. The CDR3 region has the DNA TGTGCCAGCAGCCAGCCCCGGAATCAGCAAAACACCGGGGAGCTGTTTTTT. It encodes CASSQPRNQQNTGELFF.

In nucleotides, the CDR3 is TGTGCCAGCAGTGAATTTGAGGGGCAGAGAGATACGCAGTATTTT. The encoded protein is CASSEFEGQRDTQYF. The V gene is TRBV25-1, the J gene TRBJ2-3; D tentatively reads TRBD1 or TRBD2 (5 bases each). V was shortened by 1 base and J by 5 bases, with 13 bases between the two germline ends. The CDR3 has 15 amino acids. CDR1 and CDR2 (germline): MGHDK, SYGVNS.

CDR3 DNA: TGTGCCAGCTCCCAACATGGGAGGGACAATGAGCAGTTCTTC. It specifies CASSQHGRDNEQFF. V and J are TRBV6-1 and TRBJ2-1; 7 nucleotides agree with TRBD2. CDR1 is MNHNS and CDR2 is SASEGT in the germline V gene. This CDR3 is 14 amino acids long. V trimming: 8 bases; J trimming: 5 bases; junction bases outside the gene matches: 9.

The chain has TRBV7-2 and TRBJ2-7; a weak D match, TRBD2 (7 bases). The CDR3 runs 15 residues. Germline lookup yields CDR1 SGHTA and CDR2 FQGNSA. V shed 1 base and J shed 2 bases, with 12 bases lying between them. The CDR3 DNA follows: TGTGCCAGCAGCTTAGTCGGGGGGCCGACCTACGAGCAGTACTTC. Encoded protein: CASSLVGGPTYEQYF.

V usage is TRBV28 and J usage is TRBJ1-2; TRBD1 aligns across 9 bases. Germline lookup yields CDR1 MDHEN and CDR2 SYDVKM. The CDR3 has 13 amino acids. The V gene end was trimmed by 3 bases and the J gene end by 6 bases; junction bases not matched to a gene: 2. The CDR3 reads CASSLDRGNGYTF. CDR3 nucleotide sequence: TGTGCCAGCAGTTTGGACAGGGGTAATGGCTACACCTTC.

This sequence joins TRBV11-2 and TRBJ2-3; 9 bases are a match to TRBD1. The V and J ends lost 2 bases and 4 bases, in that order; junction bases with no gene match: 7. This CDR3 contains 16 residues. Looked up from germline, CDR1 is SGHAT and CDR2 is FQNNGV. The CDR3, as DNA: TGTGCCAGCAGCTTACGACAGGGGGGAACCCCAGATACGCAGTATTTT. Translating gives CASSLRQGGTPDTQYF.

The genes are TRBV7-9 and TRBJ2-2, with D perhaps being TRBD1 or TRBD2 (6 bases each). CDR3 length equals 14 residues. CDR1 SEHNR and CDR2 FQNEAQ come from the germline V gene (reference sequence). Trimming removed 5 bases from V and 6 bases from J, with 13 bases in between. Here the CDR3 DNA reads TGTGCCAGCAGCCCCCCGGGGGCGCCCGGGGAGCTGTTTTTT. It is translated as CASSPPGAPGELFF.

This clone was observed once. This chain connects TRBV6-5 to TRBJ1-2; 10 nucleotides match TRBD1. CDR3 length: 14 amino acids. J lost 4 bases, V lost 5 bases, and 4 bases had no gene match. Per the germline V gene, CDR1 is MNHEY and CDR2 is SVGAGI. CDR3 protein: CASSKDRGTYGYTF. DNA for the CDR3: TGTGCCAGCAGTAAGGACAGGGGGACCTATGGCTACACCTTC.